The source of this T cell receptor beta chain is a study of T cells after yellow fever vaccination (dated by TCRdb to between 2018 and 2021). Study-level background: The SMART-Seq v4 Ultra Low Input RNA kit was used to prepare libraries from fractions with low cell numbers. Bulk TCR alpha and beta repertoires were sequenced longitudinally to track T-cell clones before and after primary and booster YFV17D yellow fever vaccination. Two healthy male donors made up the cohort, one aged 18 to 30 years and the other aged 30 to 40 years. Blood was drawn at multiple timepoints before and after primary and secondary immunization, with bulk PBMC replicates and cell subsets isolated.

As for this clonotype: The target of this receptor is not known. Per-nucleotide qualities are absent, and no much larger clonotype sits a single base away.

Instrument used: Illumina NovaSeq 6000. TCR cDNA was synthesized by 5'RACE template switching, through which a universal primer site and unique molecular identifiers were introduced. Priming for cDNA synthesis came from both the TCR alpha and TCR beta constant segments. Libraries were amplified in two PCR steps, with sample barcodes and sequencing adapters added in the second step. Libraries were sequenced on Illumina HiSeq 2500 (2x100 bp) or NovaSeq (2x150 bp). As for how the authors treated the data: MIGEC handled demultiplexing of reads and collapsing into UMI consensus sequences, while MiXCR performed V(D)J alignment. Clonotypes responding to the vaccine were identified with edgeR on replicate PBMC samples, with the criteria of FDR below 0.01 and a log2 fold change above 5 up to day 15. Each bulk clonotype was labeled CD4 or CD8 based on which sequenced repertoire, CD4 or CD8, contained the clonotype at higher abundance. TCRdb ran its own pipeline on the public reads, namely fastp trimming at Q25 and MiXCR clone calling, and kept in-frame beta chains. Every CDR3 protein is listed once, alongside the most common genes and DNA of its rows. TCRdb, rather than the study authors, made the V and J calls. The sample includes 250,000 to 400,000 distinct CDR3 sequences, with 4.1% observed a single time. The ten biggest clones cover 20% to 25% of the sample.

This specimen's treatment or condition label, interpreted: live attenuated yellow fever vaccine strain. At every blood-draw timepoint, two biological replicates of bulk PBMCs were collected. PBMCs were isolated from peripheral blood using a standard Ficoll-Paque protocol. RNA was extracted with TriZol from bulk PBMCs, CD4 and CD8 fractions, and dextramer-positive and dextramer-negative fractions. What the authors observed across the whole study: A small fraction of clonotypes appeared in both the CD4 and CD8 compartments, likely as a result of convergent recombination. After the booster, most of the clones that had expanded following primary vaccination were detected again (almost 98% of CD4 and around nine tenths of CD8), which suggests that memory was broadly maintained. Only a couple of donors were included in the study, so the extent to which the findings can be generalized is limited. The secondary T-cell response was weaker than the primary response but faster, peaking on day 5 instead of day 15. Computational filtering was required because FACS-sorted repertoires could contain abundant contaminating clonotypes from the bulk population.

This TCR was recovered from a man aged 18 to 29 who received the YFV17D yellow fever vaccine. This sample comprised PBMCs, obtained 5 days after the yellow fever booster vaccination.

The CDR3 in this case is CASSGGVGRGYGYTF. The nucleotide sequence is TGTGCCAGCAGCGGAGGGGTAGGCAGGGGATATGGCTACACCTTC. This chain joins TRBV28 to TRBJ1-2; D gene: possibly TRBD1, on 6 matching bases. V is reduced by 6 bases and J by 5 bases, leaving a spacing of 19 bases between them. The CDR3, cysteine through phenylalanine, is 15 amino acids long. The only DNA kept is the CDR3, 45 bases in frame from the first base. From the germline V gene, CDR1 is MDHEN and CDR2 is SYDVKM.